Listed here are 27 T cell receptor beta chains from one sample, sequenced in a study of CXCR3-negative and CXCR3-positive naive CD8 T cells. UMI-labeled 5' RACE TRB cDNA libraries were prepared from the cells. TCRdb reprocessed the 5' RACE reads, keeping one entry per CDR3 protein, no DNA. Its clone listing holds approximately 100,000 distinct CDR3 sequences. These receptors have no known antigen. Whole-study findings and limits: TRB CDR3s were more hydrophobic in CXCR3-positive than in CXCR3-negative naive cells.

The sample consisted of naive CXCR3+ CD8+ T cells from blood. The sample's subset: CD45RO-CCR7+CD27+CD95- naive CD8+ T cells expressing CXCR3 (TNR3+). The receptor source for this set is a human donor in good health. Some clones in this sample may be carry-over from other donors' samples.

This sequence joins TRBV29-1 and TRBJ2-1; the D call of TRBD1 rests on TCRdb alone, since no DNA is present to check it. This CDR3 has 13 amino acids. Per germline, CDR1 SQVTM and CDR2 ANQGSEA. The CDR3 protein is CSVDRQGVDEQFF.

J is TRBJ2-1 and V is TRBV7-2; TCRdb reports TRBD2, a call that lacks DNA to check it against. CDR1 and CDR2 (germline): SGHTA, FQGNSA. The CDR3 is made up of 16 amino acids. CDR3 loop: CASSLELGLAPLGQFF.

The rearrangement uses TRBV29-1 and TRBJ2-1; TCRdb calls TRBD1, which cannot be checked without DNA. This CDR3 region has 15 residues. The germline gives CDR1 SQVTM, CDR2 ANQGSEA. The chain's CDR3 is CSALSPGNEYNEQFF.

The chain uses TRBV29-1 and TRBJ2-7; the D gene TCRdb calls, TRBD1, cannot be checked with no DNA. Germline lookup yields CDR1 SQVTM and CDR2 ANQGSEA. The CDR3 is 14 residues long. The CDR3 protein is CSVKVLGQGSEQYF.

This rearrangement joins TRBV29-1 to TRBJ2-7; the D gene TCRdb calls, TRBD1, cannot be checked with no DNA. Germline CDR1 is SQVTM and CDR2 is ANQGSEA. The CDR3 is made up of 13 amino acids. This CDR3 is CSVATGHDNEKYF.

This chain links TRBV7-9 with TRBJ2-1. Germline CDR1 reads SEHNR; CDR2 reads FQNEAQ (reference sequence). The CDR3 contains 14 residues. The CDR3 sequence: CASSLSGRGGEQFF.

This chain links TRBV29-1 with TRBJ2-3; the TRBD1 assignment by TCRdb is unverifiable without DNA. Per germline, CDR1 SQVTM and CDR2 ANQGSEA. This CDR3 has 16 amino acids. The CDR3: CSVDPDRGSLTDTQYF.

The chain employs TRBV20-1 and TRBJ1-4; absent DNA, TCRdb's TRBD1 call cannot be checked. CDR1 and CDR2 from the germline V gene are DFQATT and SNEGSKA (reference sequence). This CDR3 contains 16 residues. This chain's CDR3 is CSARDLARGAGEKLFF.

CDR3 protein: CASSTLRSGTSYNEQFF. This sequence joins TRBV19 and TRBJ2-1; TCRdb selects TRBD2, and the lack of DNA leaves this call unchecked. The germline V gene encodes CDR1 LNHDA and CDR2 SQIVND (reference sequence). The CDR3 runs to 17 residues.

The J gene is TRBJ2-5, the V gene TRBV6-5; lacking DNA, the TRBD1 call made by TCRdb goes unchecked. The CDR3 sequence is 15 residues long. Germline loops: CDR1 MNHEY, CDR2 SVGAGI. The CDR3 loop reads CASSYLTGTGETQYF.

J is TRBJ2-1 and V is TRBV9; absent DNA, TCRdb's TRBD2 call cannot be checked. The germline V gene encodes CDR1 SGDLS and CDR2 YYNGEE. The CDR3 has 16 amino acids. CDR3 in amino acids: CASSVVAGGMDNEQFF.

The gene calls are TRBV29-1 and TRBJ2-2; there is no DNA to check the TCRdb D call of TRBD1. The CDR3 totals 13 residues. Germline V gives CDR1 SQVTM, CDR2 ANQGSEA. CDR3 residues: CSASGQEAGELFF.

V is TRBV5-1 and J is TRBJ2-7; TCRdb lists TRBD1, though no DNA is available to test this call. The germline V gene encodes CDR1 SGHRS and CDR2 YFSETQ. CDR3 size: 14 residues. The CDR3 is CASSLRQDGYEQYF.

This chain links TRBV10-3 with TRBJ2-2; TCRdb picks TRBD1, but there is no DNA to check that call. The CDR3 is made up of 13 amino acids. Per the germline V gene, CDR1 is ENHRY and CDR2 is SYGVKD. The chain's CDR3 is CAIPGQNTGELFF.

The chain joins TRBV2 to TRBJ1-5. The CDR3 length is 15 residues. Germline V lookup: CDR1 SNHLY, CDR2 FYNNEI. The CDR3 loop is CASSELRQGGQPQHF.

The rearrangement links TRBV6-2 or TRBV6-3 to TRBJ2-1. Germline-derived CDR1 and CDR2 are MNHEY and SVGEGT. The CDR3 spans 16 residues. CDR3: CASSYSKIAGYNEQFF.

This chain joins TRBV30 and TRBJ2-7. Germline values: CDR1 GTSNPN, CDR2 SVGIG (reference sequence). There are 14 residues in the CDR3. This chain's CDR3 is CAWSDSPGGNEQYF.

This chain joins TRBV14 and TRBJ2-1; TCRdb selects TRBD2, and the lack of DNA leaves this call unchecked. The CDR3 runs 17 residues. Germline lookup yields CDR1 SGHDN and CDR2 FVKESK. CDR3 region: CASSPLYQRDPYNEQFF.

The chain joins TRBV7-3 to TRBJ1-1; TCRdb indicates TRBD1, and absent DNA this call remains unverified. The germline CDR1 and CDR2 sequences are SGHTA and FQGTGA. The CDR3 spans 14 residues. This chain's CDR3 is CASSLRGDGGEAFF.

The chain joins TRBV28 to TRBJ2-7; TCRdb returns TRBD2, unconfirmable since there is no DNA. This CDR3 has 19 residues. Germline CDR1 reads MDHEN; CDR2 reads SYDVKM. The CDR3 reads CASSFSGTSGRSTSYEQYF.

This chain links TRBV6-5 with TRBJ1-1; as DNA is missing, the TRBD1 call by TCRdb cannot be tested. The CDR3 contains 14 residues. The germline V gene has CDR1 MNHEY and CDR2 SVGAGI. This CDR3 reads CASSWDSFLTEAFF.

The chain couples TRBV29-1 to TRBJ2-1; TCRdb selects TRBD1, and the lack of DNA leaves this call unchecked. The CDR3 loop spans 16 amino acids. CDR1 is SQVTM, CDR2 ANQGSEA, per germline. Here the CDR3 reads CSVEDPSGGFDNEQFF.

The chain has TRBV28 and TRBJ2-5; lacking DNA, the TRBD2 call made by TCRdb goes unchecked. Germline V gene sequence: CDR1 MDHEN, CDR2 SYDVKM. The CDR3 runs 18 residues. CDR3 loop: CASTPRTSGGAIQETQYF.

The chain uses TRBV12-3 or TRBV12-4 and TRBJ1-1. This CDR3 has 14 residues. The CDR3 loop reads CASNLGREDTEAFF.

The rearrangement joins TRBV6-5 to TRBJ1-4; TCRdb returns TRBD1, unconfirmable since there is no DNA. Germline CDR1 reads MNHEY; CDR2 reads SVGAGI. The CDR3 spans 17 residues. This CDR3 reads CASSYVGTGGEREKLFF.

This chain connects TRBV7-9 to TRBJ1-1; TCRdb returns TRBD1, unconfirmable since there is no DNA. Germline loops: CDR1 SEHNR, CDR2 FQNEAQ (reference sequence). This CDR3 has 14 residues. CDR3: CASSLKGGYTEAFF.

J is TRBJ1-2 and V is TRBV29-1; TCRdb's D gene call, TRBD1, goes unchecked for lack of DNA. The CDR3 has 11 residues. Germline CDR1 is SQVTM and CDR2 is ANQGSEA. This chain's CDR3 is CSVFTGGGYTF.